This T cell receptor (beta chain) was observed in a study of shared clonotypes between healthy human individuals. Naive CD8 cells, CD45RO-negative and positively selected for CCR7, excluded terminally differentiated effector memory CD45RA+ cells. Note on this clone: Its matching antigen is unknown.

This CDR3 has 12 amino acids. From germline, CDR1 is SGHRS and CDR2 YFSETQ. V lost 4 bases, J lost 6 bases, and 8 bases lay in between. This table comes from immunoSEQ multiplex PCR, and its TCRdb copy is limited to in-frame clones, with some not included. The sample contains about 2.1 million clones, approximately 92% of which appear only once. The study, taken as a whole, reports: Larger estimated richness was generally seen in naive subsets than in memory subsets.

The material sequenced was naive CD8+ T cells from PBMCs. The chain uses TRBV5-1 and TRBJ2-1; D not resolved. The receptor was derived from a man in his late teens or twenties in good health. Some clones in this sample may be carry-over from other donors' samples. The CDR3 here is CASSIGTNEQFF. CDR3 nucleotides: TGCGCCAGCAGCATCGGAACCAATGAGCAGTTCTTC.